The present entry profiles one T cell receptor (beta chain) with its context. Its recognized antigen is unknown. No base quality values were provided; no much bigger clone lies one nucleotide off. The immunoSEQ Assay, a bias-controlled multiplex PCR, was used to amplify TCRbeta CDR3 regions from genomic DNA. On the study's bioinformatics: The number of nucleated cells in each sample was estimated by amplification of reference gene primers within the assay. To quantify the absolute abundance of each unique TCRbeta CDR3 rearrangement, sequence reads were collapsed and filtered. Productive Simpson clonality was computed per sample as the square root of Simpson's diversity index over productive rearrangements. TCRdb's version of the immuneACCESS table is confined to in-frame rearrangements and falls short of the full clone set. An unresolved V gene accounts for under half of the shortfall where checked; the remainder is of unknown origin. The DNA was the basis for D and trimming; V, J and clone size are from that table. The sample data list some 190,000 clones, and 89% of these were observed just once. The ten largest clones take up about 2.1% of the sample.

In the prospective study, participants were roughly 18 to 95 years old, resided in 25 or so geographic areas of the United States, and were enrolled through a virtual design. In the prospective study, participants were assigned to cohorts based on the clinical history participants reported in a screening survey and a study questionnaire. In the prospective study, whole blood, serum and a nasopharyngeal or oropharyngeal swab were collected from each participant by mobile phlebotomists. Over a roughly two-month period, participants in the prospective study had the option of providing additional blood draws and questionnaires. Before DNA extraction, prospective study blood samples were shipped either frozen or at room temperature. V and J are trimmed by 0 bases and 7 bases, and the gene matches miss 11 bases of the junction. CDR1 and CDR2, looked up from the germline V gene (reference sequence), are PRHDT and FYEKMQ. The CDR3 contains 17 residues, cysteine and phenylalanine counted. Only CDR3 DNA remains: 51 bases, in frame from the first base.

This record belongs to a study of blood T cell repertoires in COVID-19 (dated by TCRdb to the early 2020s). With respect to the entire study: Collaborator samples came from the United States, Italy and Spain and covered acute and convalescent phases of COVID-19. The prospective study material was composed of cDNA or gDNA derived from T cells, B-cell-depleted T cells, or PBMCs. Subjects who had been exposed to COVID-19, were actively infected with it, or had recovered from it provided the deeply sampled blood TCRbeta repertoires that made up the dataset. A freely available public database, intended as a resource for researchers studying the immune response to SARS-CoV-2, is where the repertoires were released. Samples came from the ongoing ImmuneRACE study (first 160 participants) plus 1,254 subjects from 6 global collaborators. Sample metadata almost always included a de-identified subject ID, COVID-19 status, age in years and sex. HLA class I and class II types, where available, came from metadata supplied by the sample provider rather than from assay-based typing.

General conclusions and limits of the study: The quantity of clinical and demographic metadata differed by source and by participant and was supplied without curation.

The clonotype comes from a woman in her forties with acute COVID-19. The sample was PBMCs or T cells enriched from blood (not recorded which). The chain is assembled from TRBV13 and TRBJ1-5; 8 bases in the middle match TRBD1. The DNA sequence follows: TGTGCCAGCAGCTTAGGGGCAGGGGGCTATCCAGGGCAGCCCCAGCATTTT. Translated, this gives CASSLGAGGYPGQPQHF. With all but the CDR3 taken from the reference TRBV13 and TRBJ1-5 genes, the full variable domain is: AAGVIQSPRHLIKEKRETATLKCYPIPRHDTVYWYQQGPGQDPQFLISFYEKMQSDKGSIPDRFSAQQFSDYHSELNMSSLELGDSALYFCASSLGAGGYPGQPQHFGDGTRLSIL.